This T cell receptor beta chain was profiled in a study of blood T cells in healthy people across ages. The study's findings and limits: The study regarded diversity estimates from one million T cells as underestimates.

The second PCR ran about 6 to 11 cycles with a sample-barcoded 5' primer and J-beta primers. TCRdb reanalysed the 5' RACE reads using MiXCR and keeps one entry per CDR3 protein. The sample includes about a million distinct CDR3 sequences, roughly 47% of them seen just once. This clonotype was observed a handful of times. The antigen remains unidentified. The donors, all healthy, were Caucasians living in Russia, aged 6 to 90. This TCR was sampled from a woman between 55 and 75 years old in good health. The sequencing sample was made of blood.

CDR3 coding DNA: TGTGCCAGCAGTTGGTCAGGGGGCTATCCAAACCAAGAGACCCAGTACTTC. It codes for CASSWSGGYPNQETQYF. The chain employs TRBV6-2 or TRBV6-3 and TRBJ2-5; 8 nucleotides match TRBD1. Germline trimming cut 4 bases from V and 0 bases from J; bases unmatched to any gene: 10. Germline V CDR1 and CDR2: MNHEY, SVGEGT. The CDR3 sequence is 17 residues long.